The sample holds many counts of the clone carrying this T cell receptor beta chain. This CDR3 is built from 15 residues. The junction had 3 bases not matched to a gene; V was cut back by 3 bases and J by 3 bases. Germline-derived CDR1 and CDR2 are SEHNR and FQNEAQ (reference sequence). cDNA reverse transcribed from extracted RNA served as the sequencing template. Data came from immunoSEQ multiplex PCR; TCRdb stores just in-frame clones and leaves some out. The sample yields 80,000 or so clones, around 66% seen once. Sample treatment: oral pan-JAK inhibitor, 5-10 mg twice daily. The data derive from a study of CD8+ T cells in alopecia areata.

The specimen comprised CD8+ T cells sorted from blood, sampled at week 24, from a patient treated with tofacitinib. This clonotype was sampled from a human donor with alopecia areata. The rearrangement uses TRBV7-9 and TRBJ2-5, with 11 bases aligning to TRBD2. Here the CDR3 reads CASSFPTSGEETQYF. DNA of the CDR3: TGTGCCAGCAGCTTCCCGACTAGCGGGGAAGAGACCCAGTACTTC.